The 30 T cell receptor beta chains listed next were all sequenced from one sample in a study of T cells in Graves' hyperthyroidism and ophthalmopathy. The CDR3 regions of TCR beta were amplified from RNA transcripts. A set of HTBI primers served as the primers for a first-round RT-PCR of the TCR CDR3. TCRdb independently ran MiXCR on the multiplex PCR reads; one entry per CDR3 protein. The table includes approximately 600,000 distinct CDR3 sequences, around 15% detected once. Material for sequencing was blood. All receptors come from a woman in her 40s with Graves' ophthalmopathy.

The table lists this clonotype with many counts. The chain carries TRBV19 and TRBJ2-7, with 7 positions matching TRBD2. Unmatched junction bases numbered 12, after V lost 2 bases and J lost 2 bases. In germline, CDR1 is LNHDA, CDR2 SQIVND (reference sequence). The CDR3 loop spans 17 amino acids. CDR3 DNA: TGTGCCAGTAGTATAAATTGGGGGGGGGTTCCTCCCTACGAGCAGTACTTC. This sequence encodes CASSINWGGVPPYEQYF.

To note about this clonotype: One base away lies a much larger clone, so this may be a sequencing read error. The chain links TRBV12-3 or TRBV12-4 to TRBJ2-7; tentatively, D is TRBD2 (6 bases). This CDR3 is built from 13 residues. The DNA of the CDR3 is TGTGCCAGCAGTTTCCGGGAGTCGTACGAGCGGTACTTC. Its protein is CASSFRESYERYF.

This clonotype has a count of ten or more. The chain recombines TRBV29-1 with TRBJ2-5; perhaps TRBD1 as D (5 bases). Germline V gene lookup returns CDR1 SQVTM and CDR2 ANQGSEA. The length of the CDR3 is 11 residues. The CDR3 sequence: CLGQNQETQYF. The CDR3 nucleotides read TGCTTGGGGCAGAACCAAGAGACCCAGTACTTC.

This clonotype was counted a few times. V is TRBV20-1 and J is TRBJ1-1, with D perhaps matching TRBD1 (5 bases). The CDR3 sequence is 13 residues long. Trimming took 1 base from V and 4 from J, leaving 10 bases between them. Germline CDR1 is DFQATT and CDR2 is SNEGSKA (reference sequence). CDR3 residues: CSARGDLTTEAFF. The DNA for the CDR3 is TGCAGTGCTAGAGGGGACTTAACCACTGAAGCTTTCTTT.

This clonotype was observed a handful of times. The J gene is TRBJ1-5, the V gene TRBV20-1; D might be TRBD1 (5 bases). The V end was cut by 5 bases, the J end by 4 bases, with 15 bases between. This CDR3 contains 14 residues. Germline CDR1 DFQATT, CDR2 SNEGSKA (reference sequence). CDR3 bases: TGCAGTGCTCAATGGGGGTTAACGAATCAGCCCCAGCATTTT. This codes for CSAQWGLTNQPQHF.

This rearrangement joins TRBV6-5 to TRBJ2-5; maybe TRBD1 (5 bases). The length of the CDR3 is 12 residues. The germline V gene has CDR1 MNHEY and CDR2 SVGAGI. Trimming removed 11 bases from V and 0 bases from J, with 10 bases in between. CDR3 protein: CAGRTNQETQYF. The CDR3 nucleotides are TGTGCCGGCCGGACAAACCAAGAGACCCAGTACTTC.

The chain couples TRBV19 to TRBJ2-2; 7 positions agree with TRBD1. CDR3 length: 15 residues. J lost 4 bases, V lost 6 bases, and 8 bases had no gene match. Germline V lookup: CDR1 LNHDA, CDR2 SQIVND (reference sequence). CDR3 amino acids: CASSHRQGSTGELFF. CDR3 coding DNA: TGTGCCAGTAGCCATAGACAGGGAAGCACCGGGGAGCTGTTTTTT.

This clonotype was detected ten times or more. The V and J genes are TRBV6-4 and TRBJ2-7; 10 bases are a match to TRBD2. CDR1 is MRHNA and CDR2 is SNTAGT in the germline V gene. The length of the CDR3 is 21 residues. J gave up 1 base and V 7 bases, and 25 bases lay outside the gene matches. CDR3 sequence: CASKTKGLAGVTPGLSYEQYF. CDR3 sequence (DNA): TGTGCCAGCAAGACCAAAGGCCTAGCGGGAGTCACACCTGGTTTGTCCTACGAGCAGTACTTC.

This clonotype occurred many times. The CDR3 spells CAISGNTGELFF. The CDR3 DNA is TGTGCCATCAGCGGGAACACCGGGGAGCTGTTTTTT. This sequence joins TRBV10-3 and TRBJ2-2; D uncertain. V was trimmed by 6 bases and J by 1 base, leaving 3 bases between them. Germline V CDR1 and CDR2: ENHRY, SYGVKD. The CDR3 is made up of 12 amino acids.

Notes on this clonotype: An end of the junction differs from the germline gene, which may be a read error. The gene calls are TRBV6-5 and TRBJ1-2; no clear D. The germline V gene encodes CDR1 MNHEY and CDR2 SVGAGI. This CDR3 has 14 amino acids. CDR3 DNA sequence: TGTGCCAGCAGTTTAGTGCATAGGGAGAATGGCCACACCTTC. It is translated as CASSLVHRENGHTF.

This clonotype appeared a few times. V gene TRBV7-2 combines with J gene TRBJ2-7, with 13 nucleotides matching TRBD2. This CDR3 comprises 15 residues. Per germline, CDR1 SGHTA and CDR2 FQGNSA. V shed 5 bases, J shed 5 bases, and the junction held 6 bases outside the gene matches. CDR3: CASSELAGGPNEQYF. The CDR3 bases are TGTGCCAGCAGCGAACTAGCGGGAGGGCCCAACGAGCAGTACTTC.

As concerns this clonotype: This may stem from a read error, because a much larger clone lies one nucleotide away. The chain links TRBV29-1 to TRBJ2-5; TRBD2 might be the D (6 bases). In germline, CDR1 is SQVTM, CDR2 ANQGSEA. The CDR3 consists of 13 residues. The CDR3 loop reads CSVEKDIRETRYF. CDR3 nucleotides: TGCAGCGTTGAGAAGGATATACGGGAGACCCGGTACTTC.

This clonotype has ten or more counts. J is TRBJ1-2 and V is TRBV28, with no clear D. Germline CDR1 and CDR2: MDHEN and SYDVKM. The CDR3 runs 13 residues. V was pared by 7 bases and J by 6 bases, with 15 bases between. The CDR3 DNA reads TGTGCCAGCACCCCCCCCCACAACGATGGCTACACCTTC. Translated: CASTPPHNDGYTF.

This clonotype was seen many times. V and J are TRBV12-3 or TRBV12-4 and TRBJ1-2, with TRBD1 as a possible D gene (6 bases). V was cut by 3 bases and J by 4 bases, with 9 bases left in between. The CDR3 has 13 residues. The CDR3 DNA is TGTGCCAGCAGTTTCTCAGGGGCCTATGGCTACACCTTC. Residues: CASSFSGAYGYTF.

Note on this clonotype: It may be a read error: a sequence one base away is much more abundant. This sequence joins TRBV28 and TRBJ2-4; the D gene is possibly TRBD2 (6 bases). The CDR3 contains 12 residues. Trimming took 5 bases from V and 7 from J, leaving 9 bases between them. Germline loops: CDR1 MDHEN, CDR2 SYDVKM. The CDR3 coding sequence is TGTGCCAGCAGTGGGGGGAGGAACATTCAGTACTTC. Its protein is CASSGGRNIQYF.

The chain links TRBV29-1 to TRBJ2-2; TRBD1 matches at 8 bases. Losses at the gene ends were 4 bases for V and 0 bases for J; bases not matched to a gene: 7. Germline V CDR1 and CDR2: SQVTM, ANQGSEA. This CDR3 is built from 16 residues. The CDR3 loop is CSVAPQGGTNTGELFF. The CDR3 nucleotides read TGCAGCGTTGCTCCACAGGGGGGAACGAACACCGGGGAGCTGTTTTTT.

This clonotype was observed at least ten times. The V gene is TRBV29-1, the J gene TRBJ2-5; 7 positions match TRBD1. The junction had 6 bases not matched to a gene; V was cut back by 7 bases and J by 4 bases. The CDR3 spans 12 residues. CDR1 and CDR2 from the germline V gene are SQVTM and ANQGSEA. CDR3 coding DNA: TGCAGCGCCCGGGACAGAGGAGAGACCCAGTACTTC. The encoded protein is CSARDRGETQYF.

This clonotype showed up many times. The CDR3 DNA follows: TGTGCCAGCAGTTTAGCCGGACTTCCCGATTCACCCCTCCACTTT. Translation: CASSLAGLPDSPLHF. The chain recombines TRBV28 with TRBJ1-6; no firm D call. Germline lookup yields CDR1 MDHEN and CDR2 SYDVKM. V lost 2 bases and J lost 8, with 13 bases in between. The CDR3 runs 15 residues.

This clonotype occurred many times. This chain joins TRBV7-2 and TRBJ2-5; D is ambiguous. The germline V gene encodes CDR1 SGHTA and CDR2 FQGNSA. The CDR3 loop spans 16 amino acids. V lost 1 base to trimming and J lost 1 base, with 13 bases between them. DNA for the CDR3: TGTGCCAGCAGCTTAGTCCCCGACGTGGCCCAAGAGACCCAGTACTTC. It encodes CASSLVPDVAQETQYF.

This clonotype was detected ten times or more. The chain joins TRBV7-3 to TRBJ2-2, with a tentative D call TRBD1 (5 bases). CDR3 size: 15 residues. Trimming took off 0 bases at V and 6 bases at J, with 11 bases between the two ends. CDR1 is SGHTA, CDR2 FQGTGA, per germline. CDR3 amino acids: CASSLTPSRAGELFF. The CDR3 DNA follows: TGTGCCAGCAGCTTAACGCCATCCAGGGCCGGGGAGCTGTTTTTT.

This clonotype has a count of ten or more. The chain uses TRBV28 and TRBJ2-5; D may be TRBD2 (6 bases). Trimming removed 8 bases at V and 5 bases at J, with 15 bases between. CDR1 and CDR2 (germline): MDHEN, SYDVKM. The CDR3 is 13 residues long. The CDR3 reads CASLGTREETQYF. The CDR3 DNA reads TGTGCCAGCCTGGGGACTCGAGAGGAGACCCAGTACTTC.

The chain carries TRBV19 and TRBJ2-7; 7 bases fit TRBD2. This CDR3 spans 14 amino acids. Per the germline V gene, CDR1 is LNHDA and CDR2 is SQIVND (reference sequence). V lost 3 bases and J lost 3; bases outside the gene matches: 5. CDR3 amino acids: CASSIGDYRYEQYF. CDR3 DNA: TGTGCCAGTAGTATCGGGGACTACCGCTACGAGCAGTACTTC.

This clonotype was picked up many times. The chain links TRBV5-1 to TRBJ2-7, with 11 bases lining up with TRBD2. CDR3 length: 14 residues. The V and J ends lost 4 bases and 6 bases, in that order; junction bases with no gene match: 6. Germline V CDR1 and CDR2: SGHRS, YFSETQ. CDR3 sequence reads: CASSQTSGVVEQYF. In DNA form, the CDR3 reads TGCGCCAGCAGCCAGACTAGCGGGGTGGTCGAGCAGTACTTC.

This clonotype was counted many times. The chain employs TRBV28 and TRBJ1-2; D is uncertain. Trimming took 7 bases from V and 5 from J, leaving 11 bases between them. Germline V gene sequence: CDR1 MDHEN, CDR2 SYDVKM. The CDR3 has 12 residues. The CDR3 spells CASNARLYGYTF. DNA of the CDR3: TGTGCCAGCAACGCACGGCTTTATGGCTACACCTTC.

The V gene is TRBV12-3 or TRBV12-4, the J gene TRBJ2-2; the D gene is possibly TRBD1 (5 bases). Trimming pared 7 bases from V and 1 base from J, leaving 10 bases between. The CDR3 totals 14 residues. The CDR3 region has the DNA TGTGCCAGCAAACGGCAGGGGAACACCGGGGAGCTGTTTTTT. Translated, it gives CASKRQGNTGELFF.

The rearrangement joins TRBV6-2 or TRBV6-3 to TRBJ2-7, with no clear D. The CDR3 consists of 12 residues. V lost 0 bases and J 12 bases, leaving 12 bases between the germline ends. Germline V CDR1 and CDR2: MNHEY, SVGEGT. CDR3 sequence: CASSYSSTTRYF. The CDR3 bases are TGTGCCAGCAGTTACTCTTCTACGACGCGGTACTTC.

J is TRBJ1-5 and V is TRBV20-1; D gene uncertain. Trimming cost V 3 bases and J 3 bases, with 9 bases left between them. Germline V gene lookup returns CDR1 DFQATT and CDR2 SNEGSKA (reference sequence). This CDR3 comprises 13 residues. CDR3 region: CSARVLDNQPQHF. CDR3 nucleotides: TGCAGTGCTAGGGTCCTGGACAATCAGCCCCAGCATTTT.

This clonotype was seen at least ten times. This chain connects TRBV6-2 or TRBV6-3 to TRBJ2-7, with TRBD2 identical over 12 bases. The CDR3 covers 19 residues. Germline V gene sequence: CDR1 MNHEY, CDR2 SVGEGT. Trimming cost V 6 bases and J 4 bases; bases outside gene matches: 19. CDR3 loop: CASSSHVTSGRNVAYEQYF. CDR3 coding DNA: TGTGCCAGCAGCTCACATGTGACTAGCGGGAGAAATGTGGCGTACGAGCAGTACTTC.

A word on this clonotype: Germline and junction disagree at one end, which may indicate a read error. V is TRBV4-1 and J is TRBJ2-7; D is ambiguous. Germline CDR1 MGHRA, CDR2 YSYEKL. The CDR3 is 14 residues long. The CDR3 nucleotides read TGCGCCAGCAACCAAGATGAAGGCCCCTACGAGCAGTACTTC. It is translated as CASNQDEGPYEQYF.

The chain employs TRBV6-5 and TRBJ1-2, with TRBD1 matching 12 bases. Per germline, CDR1 MNHEY and CDR2 SVGAGI. With V trimmed by 0 bases and J by 8 bases, 1 base remained unmatched. The CDR3 consists of 14 residues. The CDR3 sequence: CASSYSGQGAGYTF. The CDR3 DNA sequence: TGTGCCAGCAGTTACTCGGGACAGGGGGCCGGCTACACCTTC.